This T cell receptor beta chain was found in a study of CD8 T cells in ankylosing spondylitis. TCRdb used MiXCR to reprocess the 5' RACE reads, holding one entry per CDR3 protein. The sample has roughly 190,000 distinct CDR3 sequences; roughly 13% are singletons. This clonotype has only a few counts. Its antigen is not identified. Whole-study findings and limits: Peripheral blood samples showed relatively rare disease-linked clones, and these clones were CD8+.

Sequencing was done on a sample of blood, either unsorted or a sorted T cell fraction (not recorded which). This TCR was recovered from a male donor with ankylosing spondylitis or in good health (not recorded which).

CDR3 sequence (DNA): TGTGCCAGCAGCCAAGATTGGGCCGGCTCTGGGGCCAACGTCCTGACTTTC. Translated, it gives CASSQDWAGSGANVLTF. This chain uses TRBV3-1 with TRBJ2-6; D ambiguous. Trimming took off 0 bases at V and 0 bases at J, with 9 bases between the two ends. This CDR3 contains 17 residues. The V gene's germline CDR1 is LGHDT and CDR2 YNNKEL (reference sequence).